The 21 T cell receptor beta chains in this list originate from one sample, sequenced in a study of tumor and adjacent non-tumor tissue in lung cancer (dated by TCRdb to 2017 to 2018). The library was made by multiplex PCR. Sequenced on an Illumina HiSeq 2500. TCRbeta libraries were constructed through three rounds of nested PCR with primers (Table S4) according to protocols modified from ARM-PCR. The raw public reads went through TCRdb reprocessing: fastp at Q25, MiXCR clone calling, in-frame beta chains kept. Entries are consolidated by CDR3 protein sequence, retaining the most common genes and DNA. In all, the sample holds 50,000 to 70,000 distinct CDR3 sequences, and around two thirds of those were seen once. Together, the top ten hold about 32% of the sample. RNA was isolated from bulk, unsorted tissue, and RNA quality was assessed with a NanoDrop ND-1000 and an Agilent 2100. For the normal lung samples, distant non-tumor tissue was collected more than 3 cm away from the tumor edge.

Sequencing used distant non-tumor lung tissue. The receptors derive from a man in his sixties or seventies with non-small cell lung cancer.

Of note for this clonotype: It may be a read error: a sequence one base away is much more abundant. The chain recombines TRBV20-1 with TRBJ2-5; D may match TRBD1 or TRBD2 (5 bases each). The germline V gene has CDR1 DFQATT and CDR2 SNEGSKA (reference sequence). The CDR3 extends over 14 amino acids. V was trimmed by 0 bases and J by 2 bases, leaving 10 bases between them. CDR3 protein: CSARDRWGQETQYF. In DNA, the CDR3 is TGCAGTGCTAGAGATCGTTGGGGGCAAGAGACCCAGTACTTC.

Concerning this clonotype itself: The conserved final phenylalanine or tryptophan is absent from the CDR3, which likely points to a read error. The chain links TRBV29-1 to TRBJ2-6; a possible D gene is TRBD1 (5 bases). The V and J ends lost 4 bases and 0 bases respectively, with 13 bases between them. Germline V gene data show CDR1 as SQVTM and CDR2 as ANQGSEA. CDR3 size: 16 residues. DNA of the CDR3: TGCAGCGTTGGAGTGGCGGACAACTCTGGGGCCAACGTCCTGACTTCT. This codes for CSVGVADNSGANVLTS.

A note on this clonotype: A junction end diverges from the germline sequence, so it may reflect a read error. The chain joins TRBV28 to TRBJ1-5; 8 bases align to TRBD1. The germline gives CDR1 MDHEN, CDR2 SYDVKM. CDR3 length: 15 amino acids. CDR3 amino acids: CASGLGQGGNQPQHF. CDR3 sequence (DNA): TGTGCCAGCGGTTTAGGACAGGGTGGGAATCAGCCCCAGCATTTT.

Details on this clonotype: The junction departs from the called germline gene at one end, perhaps through a read error. The J gene is TRBJ1-3, the V gene TRBV12-5; tentatively, D is TRBD1 (5 bases). Per germline, CDR1 LGHNT and CDR2 FRNRAP. The CDR3 totals 17 residues. For the CDR3, the DNA is TGTGCTAGTGGTGCACGAGGTATGGGGGTCCCTGGAAACTCCATATATTTT. This gives the protein CASGARGMGVPGNSIYF.

V gene TRBV5-6 combines with J gene TRBJ1-4, with D perhaps matching TRBD1 (5 bases). The CDR3 loop spans 15 amino acids. Germline CDR1 is SGHDT and CDR2 is YYEEEE. Trimming removed 2 bases from V and 8 bases from J, with 16 bases in between. The CDR3 region is CASSFEGARREKLFF. CDR3 in DNA: TGTGCCAGCAGCTTCGAAGGGGCGAGGAGGGAAAAACTGTTTTTT.

For this clonotype: This CDR3 fails to terminate in the conserved phenylalanine or tryptophan, so it likely reflects a read error. The limits of the CDR3 on the DNA are not certain, so only TCRdb's listed CDR3 is given. The CDR3 loop reads CASSQASGTGMNERFS. This chain uses TRBV4-2 with TRBJ2-1; the table names TRBD2, a call not compared with the DNA. Termini included, the CDR3 measures 16 amino acids. Germline loops: CDR1 LGHNA, CDR2 YNFKEQ.

A few counts support this clonotype. Since a much larger clone is just one base distant, this may be a read error. The V call is TRBV10-3, the J call TRBJ2-7, with 10 bases matching TRBD1. This CDR3 has 14 amino acids. The germline gives CDR1 ENHRY, CDR2 SYGVKD. This chain's CDR3 is CVIKTGTGEPEQYF. The CDR3 nucleotides read TGTGTCATCAAGACCGGGACAGGGGAGCCCGAGCAGTACTTC.

This clonotype was counted only a few times. Germline is not matched at one junction end, which may reflect a read error. The V call is TRBV11-2, the J call TRBJ2-2, with 7 bases identical to TRBD1. This CDR3 has 13 amino acids. Per germline, CDR1 SGHAT and CDR2 FQNNGV. The DNA for the CDR3 is TGTGCCTGCAGTCCACAGGGGATCGGGGAGCTGTCTTTT. Translating gives CACSPQGIGELSF.

As regards this clonotype: Possible read error: a much larger clone is one base away. Lacking the conserved final phenylalanine or tryptophan, this CDR3 likely reflects a read error. V is TRBV5-4 and J is TRBJ2-5; no firm D call. The V gene's germline CDR1 is SGHNT and CDR2 YYREEE (reference sequence). CDR3 length: 12 amino acids. Trimming pared 2 bases from V and 1 base from J, leaving 3 bases between. Written as DNA, the CDR3 is TGTGCCAGCAGCTTCTCCCAAGAGACCCAGTACTTG. Amino acids: CASSFSQETQYL.

With regard to this clonotype: Given a much more abundant clone one base away, this may be a read error. The CDR3 reads CTSKTGTNTDTQYF. The CDR3 bases are TGTACCAGCAAGACGGGCACAAACACAGATACGCAGTATTTT. The V gene is TRBV6-1, the J gene TRBJ2-3; D uncertain. Germline lookup yields CDR1 MNHNS and CDR2 SASEGT. The CDR3 is 14 residues long.

This clonotype was seen at least ten times. The rearrangement links TRBV12-3 or TRBV12-4 to TRBJ2-7; D is perhaps TRBD1 (6 bases). V was shortened by 3 bases and J by 5 bases, with 14 bases between the two germline ends. The length of the CDR3 is 14 residues. CDR3 sequence reads: CASSFSPDRNEQYF. In DNA, the CDR3 is TGTGCCAGCAGTTTCTCCCCCGACAGGAACGAGCAGTACTTC.

The V gene is TRBV7-9, the J gene TRBJ2-7; TRBD1 agrees at 9 bases. CDR1 and CDR2 from the germline V gene are SEHNR and FQNEAQ (reference sequence). CDR3 size: 16 residues. Losses at the gene ends were 8 bases for V and 2 bases for J; bases not matched to a gene: 13. CDR3 in DNA: TGTGCCAGCGGGGGACTGGGACAGGGCCCTACCTACGAGCAGTACTTC. Translation gives CASGGLGQGPTYEQYF. Together with reference TRBV7-9 and TRBJ2-7, the CDR3 gives the full variable domain: DTGVSQNPRHKITKRGQNVTFRCDPISEHNRLYWYRQTLGQGPEFLTYFQNEAQLEKSRLLSDRFSAERPKGSFSTLEIQRTEQGDSAMYLCASGGLGQGPTYEQYFGPGTRLTVT.

This clonotype was observed once. One junction end disagrees with the germline gene, perhaps due to a read error. The chain couples TRBV11-2 to TRBJ2-7; tentative D call: TRBD2 (6 bases). The CDR3 extends over 16 amino acids. Germline CDR1 reads SGHAT; CDR2 reads FQNNGV. CDR3 DNA: TGTCCCAGCAGCCCCCGAGGAGCGGGCGGCTCCTATGTGCAGTACTTC. It specifies CPSSPRGAGGSYVQYF.

The chain is built from TRBV20-1 and TRBJ1-2; D gene uncertain. Germline CDR1 reads DFQATT; CDR2 reads SNEGSKA (reference sequence). Trimming left V 4 bases short and J 2 bases short, with 23 bases between. The CDR3 is 17 amino acids. CDR3 region: CSAIVDPPPETNYGYTF. The CDR3 coding sequence is TGCAGTGCTATAGTGGATCCGCCCCCGGAAACAAACTATGGCTACACCTTC.

A remark on this clonotype: The conserved final phenylalanine or tryptophan is absent from the CDR3, which likely points to a read error. The chain links TRBV11-1 to TRBJ1-2, with 7 bases fitting TRBD1. CDR1 SGHAT and CDR2 FQDESV come from the germline V gene (reference sequence). CDR3 size: 13 residues. CDR3 sequence reads: CANSPRDSYGYTL. The CDR3 DNA reads TGTGCCAACAGCCCCCGGGACAGTTACGGCTACACCTTA.

At least ten counts were recorded for this clonotype. The conserved phenylalanine or tryptophan is not found at the CDR3 terminus, so this likely reflects a read error. The chain uses TRBV4-2 and TRBJ2-5; 8 bases fit TRBD2. Germline V gene data show CDR1 as LGHNA and CDR2 as YNFKEQ. The CDR3 is 15 amino acids. V lost 1 base, J lost 5 bases, and 6 bases stayed unmatched. The CDR3 sequence: CASSQGGLEAETQYI. The DNA of the CDR3 is TGTGCCAGCAGCCAAGGGGGACTAGAGGCGGAGACCCAGTACATC.

The rearrangement links TRBV11-2 to TRBJ2-1; D not resolved. Looked up from germline, CDR1 is SGHAT and CDR2 is FQNNGV. The CDR3 spans 12 residues. Trimming removed 6 bases from V and 15 bases from J, with 18 bases in between. The CDR3 loop reads CASRLHGYNGFF. As DNA, the CDR3 is TGTGCCAGCAGGTTACACGGTTACAACGGGTTCTTC.

A remark on this clonotype: A read error may produce the germline difference seen at one junction end. This rearrangement joins TRBV7-3 to TRBJ2-1, with 10 bases fitting TRBD1. This CDR3 spans 18 amino acids. Germline CDR1 and CDR2: SGHTA and FQGTGA. In DNA, the CDR3 is TGTGCCAGCAGCTCATCTTCCTGGCAGGACAGGGGGTTCAATGAACAGTTCTTC. Its protein is CASSSSSWQDRGFNEQFF.

This clonotype is deemed medium-sized. V is TRBV12-3 or TRBV12-4 and J is TRBJ2-5; D is tentatively TRBD1 or TRBD2 (5 bases each). With 3 bases removed from V and 4 bases from J, the gap between germline ends came to 9 bases. This CDR3 has 13 residues. The CDR3 sequence is CASSLWDGETQYF. In DNA form, the CDR3 reads TGTGCCAGCAGTTTGTGGGACGGAGAGACCCAGTACTTC.

For this clonotype: At one boundary the junction diverges from the germline segment, which might be a read error. The gene calls are TRBV12-3 or TRBV12-4 and TRBJ2-5; TRBD2 might be the D (5 bases). Near its end, the DNA agrees better with TRBJ2-1, so the J call may be wrong. This CDR3 spans 13 amino acids. Written as DNA, the CDR3 is TGTACCAGCACCTACTTCGGGGAAGACGAGCAGTTCTTC. Translating gives CTSTYFGEDEQFF.

This clonotype occurred a few times. The V call is TRBV11-2, the J call TRBJ2-1; tentatively, D is TRBD2 (6 bases). Germline values: CDR1 SGHAT, CDR2 FQNNGV. The CDR3 covers 14 residues. Trimming shortened V by 1 base and J by 7 bases, and 11 bases separated the two germline ends. CDR3 sequence reads: CASSLVREANEQFF. CDR3 coding DNA: TGTGCCAGCAGCTTAGTTAGGGAGGCTAATGAGCAGTTCTTC. Complete variable domain (other parts from reference TRBV11-2 and TRBJ2-1): EAGVAQSPRYKIIEKRQSVAFWCNPISGHATLYWYQQILGQGPKLLIQFQNNGVVDDSQLPKDRFSAERLKGVDSTLKIQPAKLEDSAVYLCASSLVREANEQFFGPGTRLTVL.